The sequence of this T cell receptor beta chain was determined in a study of a mutant IDH1 vaccine in newly diagnosed glioma. On the study more broadly: Sex distribution of treated patients was roughly 62% male and roughly 40% female; mean age was around 40 years. Standard pretreatment was either radiotherapy, temozolomide, or, for most, radiochemotherapy with temozolomide.

General observations from the study: Apparently unrelated to pseudoprogression were changes in the top peripheral T cell clonotypes.

Of note for this clone: Its antigen is unknown.

Time point denoted: baseline, week 1 (first vaccination visit). Treatment described: pre-vaccination baseline after standard-of-care therapy. Each donor presented with a new WHO grade 3 or 4 astrocytoma that tested IDH1-mutant and showed ATRX loss. The data were produced by immunoSEQ multiplex PCR, yet TCRdb's version contains in-frame clones alone and is incomplete. This repertoire shows tens of thousands of clones, 75% to 95% found once; its top ten account for about 2.7%. The CDR3 spans 11 residues. Germline CDR1 reads SGDLS; CDR2 reads YYNGEE. Trimming shortened V by 7 bases and J by 3 bases, and 8 bases separated the two germline ends.

The rearrangement joins TRBV9 to TRBJ2-7; D might be TRBD1 (5 bases). Sequencing was performed on PBMCs, taken from a glioma patient treated with radiotherapy, temozolomide or both. The sequence was obtained from a man aged 50 to 59 with glioma. CDR3 residues: CASADNYEQYF. In DNA form, the CDR3 reads TGTGCCAGCGCGGACAACTACGAGCAGTACTTC.